The rows below give T cell receptor beta chains drawn from one sample of a study of OX40 agonist ivuxolimab in advanced cancers. Data came from immunoSEQ multiplex PCR; TCRdb stores just in-frame clones and leaves some out. The data show almost 70,000 clones, roughly 90% seen once. The input for sequencing was CD4+ or CD8+ T cells sorted from blood, taken in a trial of the OX40 agonist ivuxolimab. The receptors stem from an adult with an advanced solid tumor such as melanoma, head and neck, liver or kidney cancer. Both conserved end residues are part of each CDR3. Fields, in order: clone size, J gene, V gene, D gene, CDR3 DNA, CDR3 protein. D genes are given only for firm matches. Clone size appears in some rows only: once, few, many, or a class for an expanded clone.

clone_size: -; j_call: TRBJ2-7; v_call: TRBV6-5; d_call: -; cdr3_nt: TGTGCCAGCAGTCCACAGGGCGGCGAGCAGTACTTC; cdr3_aa: CASSPQGGEQYF
clone_size: -; j_call: TRBJ1-1; v_call: TRBV28; d_call: -; cdr3_nt: TGTGCCAGCAGTTGGGGCAGGGGAGGCACTGAAGCTTTCTTT; cdr3_aa: CASSWGRGGTEAFF
clone_size: -; j_call: TRBJ1-1; v_call: TRBV6-5; d_call: -; cdr3_nt: TGTGCCAGCAGTTACTCCTCCAGGAACACTGAAGCTTTCTTT; cdr3_aa: CASSYSSRNTEAFF
clone_size: -; j_call: TRBJ2-5; v_call: TRBV5-1; d_call: -; cdr3_nt: TGCGCCAGCAGCGCCGCCAAGGTCCAAGAGACCCAGTACTTC; cdr3_aa: CASSAAKVQETQYF
clone_size: -; j_call: TRBJ1-5; v_call: TRBV5-1; d_call: TRBD1; cdr3_nt: TGCGCCAGCAGCGCGGGACAGACCAATCAGCCCCAGCATTTT; cdr3_aa: CASSAGQTNQPQHF
clone_size: -; j_call: TRBJ1-2; v_call: TRBV27; d_call: -; cdr3_nt: TGTGCCAGCACCACCAATCCCCGGGCAGGCTTGAACTATGGCTACACCTTC; cdr3_aa: CASTTNPRAGLNYGYTF
clone_size: -; j_call: TRBJ2-6; v_call: TRBV28; d_call: TRBD2; cdr3_nt: TGTGCCATTTCGGGACTAGGCCGGGGAGCTGGGGCCAACGTCCTGACTTTC; cdr3_aa: CAISGLGRGAGANVLTF
clone_size: -; j_call: TRBJ1-5; v_call: TRBV19; d_call: -; cdr3_nt: TGTGCCAGTAGTATCGGGGGCCAGCAGCCCCAGCATTTT; cdr3_aa: CASSIGGQQPQHF
clone_size: -; j_call: TRBJ2-2; v_call: TRBV7-2; d_call: TRBD2; cdr3_nt: TGTGCCAGCAGCTTATTTAGCGGGAGGGGCACCGGGGAGCTGTTTTTT; cdr3_aa: CASSLFSGRGTGELFF
clone_size: -; j_call: TRBJ1-4; v_call: TRBV6-5; d_call: -; cdr3_nt: TGTGCCAGCAGTTATGCGGGGAGTGAAAAACTGTTTTTT; cdr3_aa: CASSYAGSEKLFF
clone_size: once; j_call: TRBJ2-1; v_call: TRBV7-2; d_call: TRBD1; cdr3_nt: TGTGCCAGCAGTCGGGACAGGAATGAGCAGTTCTTC; cdr3_aa: CASSRDRNEQFF
clone_size: -; j_call: TRBJ2-1; v_call: TRBV28; d_call: TRBD1; cdr3_nt: TGTGCCTGCCGAGACAGGGGTTTAAATGAGCAGTTCTTC; cdr3_aa: CACRDRGLNEQFF
clone_size: -; j_call: TRBJ1-3; v_call: TRBV7-9; d_call: -; cdr3_nt: TGTGCCAGCAGCTTAACCGGGGTCGGAAACACCATATATTTT; cdr3_aa: CASSLTGVGNTIYF
clone_size: -; j_call: TRBJ1-3; v_call: TRBV7-8; d_call: -; cdr3_nt: TGTGCCAGCAGCTTAACCGAAACTGGAAACACCATATATTTT; cdr3_aa: CASSLTETGNTIYF
clone_size: once; j_call: TRBJ1-1; v_call: TRBV19; d_call: TRBD1; cdr3_nt: TGTGCCAGTAGTAGACAGGGCCGTGACACTGAAGCTTTCTTT; cdr3_aa: CASSRQGRDTEAFF
clone_size: -; j_call: TRBJ2-2; v_call: TRBV9; d_call: -; cdr3_nt: TGTGCCAGCAGCGTAGGAACCAACACCGGGGAGCTGTTTTTT; cdr3_aa: CASSVGTNTGELFF